Listed below are T cell receptor beta chains from one sample, sequenced in a study of blood T cell repertoires in COVID-19. TCRdb's copy holds only in-frame clones and misses some; the assay was immunoSEQ multiplex PCR. The table shows 20,000 or so clones, with about 91% occurring only once. Source material: peripheral blood. These receptors were taken from a woman between 65 and 79 years old with active COVID-19. The CDR3 runs from the conserved cysteine through the conserved F or W. The order of the fields is D gene, clone size, V gene, J gene, CDR3 DNA, CDR3 protein. D genes are given only for firm matches. Rows give clone size only sometimes, using once, few, many, or a class for an expanded clone.

>-|-|TRBV2|TRBJ2-5
TGTGCCAGCAGCCGGGGAGGCGGAGAGACCCAGTACTTC
CASSRGGGETQYF
>-|-|TRBV12-3/TRBV12-4|TRBJ2-1
TGTGCCAGCAGTTTAGGGCAGTACAATGAGCAGTTCTTC
CASSLGQYNEQFF
>-|-|TRBV6-2/TRBV6-3|TRBJ1-5
TGTGCCAGCAGTTACCCAAGAGGGACTTATAGCAATCAGCCCCAGCATTTT
CASSYPRGTYSNQPQHF
>TRBD1|-|TRBV12-5|TRBJ1-1
TGTGCTAGTGGTTTGGTACTTAATCCGGGACAGAAGACAGGTGAAGCTTTCTTT
CASGLVLNPGQKTGEAFF
>-|-|TRBV29-1|TRBJ1-6
TGCAGGGTCCGTAGCTCCTATAATTCACCCCTCCACTTT
CRVRSSYNSPLHF
>TRBD1|-|TRBV29-1|TRBJ1-1
TGCAGCGTTGAAGAAGAAAACAGGGGTACTGAAGCTTTCTTT
CSVEEENRGTEAFF
>-|-|TRBV27|TRBJ1-2
TGTGCCAGCAGCCGAAGGGCAGGGATCAATGGCTACACCTTC
CASSRRAGINGYTF
>TRBD2|once|TRBV28|TRBJ2-3
TGTGCCAGCAGTTTGCCTACAACTAGCGGGAGGGCCACAGATACGCAGTATTTT
CASSLPTTSGRATDTQYF
>TRBD2|-|TRBV29-1|TRBJ2-7
TGCAGCGTGGCCACCGGGACTAGCGGGCCATACGAGCAGTACTTC
CSVATGTSGPYEQYF
>-|-|TRBV5-6|TRBJ2-7
TGTGCCAGCAGCTCGAGGACGGGGAGCTCCTACGAGCAGTACTTC
CASSSRTGSSYEQYF
>-|-|TRBV28|TRBJ2-7
TGTGCTACCCGGCCAGGGATGGGCGAGCAGTACTTC
CATRPGMGEQYF
>-|-|TRBV29-1|TRBJ2-7
TGCAGCGTGTCCAGGGATAATTGGTACGAGCAGTACTTC
CSVSRDNWYEQYF
>TRBD2|once|TRBV19|TRBJ2-3
TGTGCCAGTAGTCACCGAACCCGACTAGCGGGGGACACAGATACGCAGTATTTT
CASSHRTRLAGDTDTQYF
>-|-|TRBV2|TRBJ2-5
TGTGCCACCGCCCAGGGTTTGGAGACCCAGTACTTC
CATAQGLETQYF
>-|-|TRBV3-1/TRBV3-2|TRBJ2-7
TGTGCCAGCAGCTCCCAGGGCCTCTACGAGCAGTACTTC
CASSSQGLYEQYF
>TRBD1|-|TRBV12-3/TRBV12-4|TRBJ1-1
TGTGCCAGCAGTCTAGGGGGCATCACTGAAGCTTTCTTT
CASSLGGITEAFF
>TRBD2|-|TRBV5-1|TRBJ2-5
TGCGCCAGCAAGAGTTTAGCGGGAGGGTCACAAGAGACCCAGTACTTC
CASKSLAGGSQETQYF
>TRBD1|-|TRBV7-9|TRBJ2-2
TGTGCCAGCAGCCCCGGGACAGGACACCGGGAGCTGTTTTTT
CASSPGTGHRELFF
>-|once|TRBV7-9|TRBJ2-7
TGTGCCAGCAGCTTATCTCAGGCTTCCTACGAGCAGTACTTC
CASSLSQASYEQYF
>-|-|TRBV28|TRBJ2-2
TGTGCCAGCCTTTACACCGGGGAGCTGTTTTTT
CASLYTGELFF